The clone carrying this T cell receptor (beta chain) showed up many times. The entry originates in a study of molecular identifiers for immune sequencing clone quantification. MiXCR, run by TCRdb on the PCR reads, gives a single entry per CDR3 protein. The table has 70,000 to 95,000 distinct CDR3 sequences, 15% to 20% seen once. There are 15 residues in the CDR3. V lost 0 bases to trimming and J lost 5 bases; unmatched junction nucleotides: 9. From germline, CDR1 is GTSNPN and CDR2 SVGIG (reference sequence). V and J are TRBV30 and TRBJ2-5, with TRBD2 matching 7 bases. This clonotype originated in a human donor in good health. Some libraries in this study had Jurkat cell RNA spiked in. Sequencing was performed on naive CD8+ T cells from blood, with Jurkat cell RNA spiked in. Subset denoted: FACS-sorted CD8+CD4-CCR7+CD45RA+ naive T cells. The CDR3 spells CAWSVGAGASETQYF. The CDR3 DNA is TGTGCCTGGAGTGTAGGTGCGGGAGCTTCCGAGACCCAGTACTTC.